The subject of this entry is one T cell receptor (beta chain). Its specificity is not known. This specimen comes from a study of cytomegalovirus exposure and HLA in healthy donors. Findings of the study overall: The CMV antigen specificity of a few CMV-associated chains was confirmed through in vitro analysis.

Data came from immunoSEQ multiplex PCR; TCRdb stores just in-frame clones and leaves some out. Of a few hundred thousand clones detected, 90% to 95% appear once; the ten largest clones hold 1.1%. This TCR was recovered from a woman aged 18-35 years in good health and CMV-seronegative. The sequenced sample consisted of PBMCs.

CDR3 residues: CASSPADSNNEQFF. The CDR3 DNA follows: TGTGCCAGCTCACCTGCGGACAGTAACAATGAGCAGTTCTTC. The chain is built from TRBV18 and TRBJ2-1; D is perhaps TRBD1 (6 bases). Germline loops: CDR1 KGHSH, CDR2 LQKENI. The V and J ends lost 3 bases and 5 bases respectively, with 11 bases between them. The length of the CDR3 is 14 residues.